The 21 T cell receptor beta chains presented below share a single source sample, sequenced in a study of neoadjuvant anti-PD-1 for oral cavity cancer (dated by TCRdb to 2020 to 2023). Libraries were made using the immunoSEQ multiplex PCR assay. The source is immuneACCESS, and TCRdb retained only in-frame sequences with V and J called. Part of the clones is not carried over; for the studies checked, unresolved V genes explain less than half of this, and the remainder is unexplained. This sample comprises around 12,000 clones, around 69% of them detected only once. Jointly, the top ten make up 2% to 3% of the sample. What the time point label conveys for this sample: before neoadjuvant nivolumab. The specimen was PBMCs, collected before nivolumab (anti-PD-1) treatment. These receptor sequences come from a person aged 35-79 years with oral cavity squamous cell carcinoma.

The chain links TRBV19 to TRBJ2-2; possible D gene TRBD2, 6 bases. CDR1 is LNHDA and CDR2 is SQIVND in the germline V gene (reference sequence). The CDR3 is 17 amino acids. Trimming left V 4 bases short and J 0 bases short, with 15 bases between. The CDR3 DNA reads as TGTGCCAGTAGTAAAAAGGGGCGGGGCTCGAACACCGGGGAGCTGTTTTTT. Translation gives CASSKKGRGSNTGELFF.

V gene TRBV6-1 combines with J gene TRBJ2-7; D possibly corresponds to TRBD1 (6 bases). The CDR3 runs 13 residues. Per the germline V gene, CDR1 is MNHNS and CDR2 is SASEGT. V was trimmed by 3 bases and J by 3 bases, leaving 9 bases between them. The CDR3 DNA follows: TGTGCCAGCAGTGACAGGGACATCTACGAGCAGTACTTC. Translated: CASSDRDIYEQYF.

This clone was seen more than once but under ten times. The chain has TRBV28 and TRBJ1-4; no clear D gene. Between the trimmed V and J ends, which lost 2 bases and 5 bases, there was a span of 12 bases. The germline V gene has CDR1 MDHEN and CDR2 SYDVKM. CDR3 length: 15 amino acids. For the CDR3, the DNA is TGTGCCAGCAGTTTACCTGGGAGCCAGAATGAAAAACTGTTTTTT. Protein sequence: CASSLPGSQNEKLFF.

The chain joins TRBV19 to TRBJ1-5, with 9 bases fitting TRBD1. The CDR3 has 15 residues. Germline CDR1 is LNHDA and CDR2 is SQIVND (reference sequence). J was trimmed by 4 bases and V by 5 bases; bases with no gene match: 6. CDR3 coding DNA: TGTGCCAGTAGTGGGGACAGGGCGGGAAATCAGCCCCAGCATTTT. This gives the protein CASSGDRAGNQPQHF.

V usage is TRBV5-1 and J usage is TRBJ1-2; D gene ambiguous. The CDR3 has 15 residues. Germline CDR1 SGHRS, CDR2 YFSETQ. V lost 5 bases and J 2 bases, leaving 16 bases between the germline ends. The CDR3, as DNA: TGCGCCAGCAGTCTGGACGGCAGGTCGAACTATGGCTACACCTTC. It codes for CASSLDGRSNYGYTF.

This clone turned up a few times. The CDR3 protein is CASSQVGGDYGYTF. Written as DNA, the CDR3 is TGCGCCAGCAGCCAAGTTGGGGGGGACTATGGCTACACCTTC. The gene calls are TRBV4-1 and TRBJ1-2, with D maybe TRBD1 (5 bases). V was shortened by 1 base and J by 3 bases, with 9 bases between the two germline ends. Germline-derived CDR1 and CDR2 are MGHRA and YSYEKL. The CDR3 totals 14 residues.

V usage is TRBV5-1 and J usage is TRBJ1-2; D is uncertain. Trimming left V 3 bases short and J 11 bases short, with 14 bases between. CDR3 length: 12 amino acids. Germline lookup yields CDR1 SGHRS and CDR2 YFSETQ. The CDR3 region has the DNA TGCGCCAGCAGCTCCGCACAACGCGGGTACACCTTC. This gives the protein CASSSAQRGYTF.

V is TRBV27 and J is TRBJ1-6, with D possibly being TRBD1 (6 bases). Between the trimmed V and J ends, which lost 5 bases and 5 bases, there was a span of 16 bases. This CDR3 region has 16 residues. CDR1 MNHEY and CDR2 SMNVEV come from the germline V gene (reference sequence). CDR3 bases: TGTGCCAGCAGTGAGGAGGGGGGACGGAATAATTCACCCCTCCACTTT. This encodes CASSEEGGRNNSPLHF.

V is TRBV6-1 and J is TRBJ1-1, with D perhaps TRBD1 (5 bases). Deletions cut 2 bases from V and 0 bases from J, with 7 bases between. This CDR3 is built from 14 residues. Germline V gene lookup returns CDR1 MNHNS and CDR2 SASEGT. This CDR3 reads CASSEPGMNTEAFF. CDR3 coding DNA: TGTGCCAGCAGTGAACCAGGGATGAACACTGAAGCTTTCTTT.

The chain links TRBV4-1 to TRBJ2-7, with 10 bases lining up with TRBD1. This CDR3 contains 16 residues. Germline V gene lookup returns CDR1 MGHRA and CDR2 YSYEKL. V trimming: 0 bases; J trimming: 3 bases; junction bases outside the gene matches: 5. CDR3 residues: CASSQDGGQGVYEQYF. The CDR3 DNA reads TGCGCCAGCAGCCAAGATGGTGGACAGGGGGTCTACGAGCAGTACTTC.

This clone was seen a few times. This rearrangement joins TRBV2 to TRBJ2-7; D is possibly TRBD2 (6 bases). The germline gives CDR1 SNHLY, CDR2 FYNNEI. Trimming cost V 7 bases and J 4 bases, with 14 bases left between them. The length of the CDR3 is 13 residues. CDR3: CASTRGGNYEQYF. The CDR3, as DNA: TGTGCCAGCACCCGGGGAGGTAATTACGAGCAGTACTTC.

As DNA, the CDR3 is TGTGCCAGCACCCATCCAGGGCTAGCGGTCCGCGAGCAGTACTTC. This translates into CASTHPGLAVREQYF. J is TRBJ2-7 and V is TRBV7-2; 7 bases agree with TRBD2. The V gene's germline CDR1 is SGHTA and CDR2 FQGNSA. Losses at the gene ends were 7 bases for V and 6 bases for J; bases not matched to a gene: 15. The CDR3 is made up of 15 amino acids.

This chain connects TRBV14 to TRBJ2-2; D uncertain. Trimming cost V 1 base and J 5 bases, with 8 bases left between them. The germline gives CDR1 SGHDN, CDR2 FVKESK. The CDR3 extends over 14 amino acids. The CDR3 sequence is CASSQAILTGELFF. The CDR3, as DNA: TGTGCCAGCAGCCAAGCAATCTTGACCGGGGAGCTGTTTTTT. Complete variable domain (other parts from reference TRBV14 and TRBJ2-2): EAGVTQFPSHSVIEKGQTVTLRCDPISGHDNLYWYRRVMGKEIKFLLHFVKESKQDESGMPNNRFLAERTGGTYSTLKVQPAELEDSGVYFCASSQAILTGELFFGEGSRLTVL.

This chain uses TRBV29-1 with TRBJ2-3, with TRBD1 matching 7 bases. Germline V gene lookup returns CDR1 SQVTM and CDR2 ANQGSEA. CDR3 length: 14 residues. V gave up 4 bases and J gave up 2 bases; unmatched junction bases: 6. The CDR3 DNA follows: TGCAGCGTTGGGGGACAGCTTCTCACAGATACGCAGTATTTT. Its translation is CSVGGQLLTDTQYF.

This chain uses TRBV7-9 with TRBJ2-7, with unresolved D. The CDR3 is made up of 14 amino acids. Germline V lookup: CDR1 SEHNR, CDR2 FQNEAQ (reference sequence). V dropped 4 bases and J dropped 3 bases, with 13 bases sitting between them. CDR3 bases: TGTGCCAGCAGCTCTCCGACACTCTACTACGAGCAGTACTTC. Translating gives CASSSPTLYYEQYF.

This clone was recorded a few times. The V gene is TRBV29-1, the J gene TRBJ2-2; the D call may be TRBD1 or TRBD2 (5 bases each). The ends were cut back, 8 bases at V and 0 bases at J, with 19 bases in the middle. From germline, CDR1 is SQVTM and CDR2 ANQGSEA. This CDR3 contains 16 residues. The CDR3 coding sequence is TGCAGCAAACTCAACGGGACCGAGGCGAACACCGGGGAGCTGTTTTTT. The encoded protein is CSKLNGTEANTGELFF.

The chain employs TRBV9 and TRBJ1-5; D gene unclear. V was shortened by 3 bases and J by 5 bases, with 9 bases between the two germline ends. The germline V gene encodes CDR1 SGDLS and CDR2 YYNGEE. The CDR3 is 13 residues long. As DNA, the CDR3 is TGTGCCAGCAGCGCCTCTGCGGATCAGCCCCAGCATTTT. Its protein is CASSASADQPQHF.

The genes are TRBV2 and TRBJ2-1; D perhaps matches TRBD2 (5 bases). There are 11 residues in the CDR3. V lost 7 bases and J 5 bases, leaving 6 bases between the germline ends. Germline CDR1 is SNHLY and CDR2 is FYNNEI. The CDR3 region has the DNA TGTGCCAGCAAGAGGGACAATGAGCAGTTCTTC. Its translation is CASKRDNEQFF.

The rearrangement joins TRBV29-1 to TRBJ2-1; 11 bases map to TRBD2. With 2 bases clipped from V and 8 bases from J, the junction kept 5 bases outside the gene matches. The germline V gene has CDR1 SQVTM and CDR2 ANQGSEA. The CDR3 has 14 residues. The CDR3 DNA follows: TGCAGCGTTGAACGGCTAGCGGGAGGCGATGAGCAGTTCTTC. It encodes CSVERLAGGDEQFF.

This clone is classed as medium-sized. The chain recombines TRBV6-6 with TRBJ1-5, with 9 bases identical to TRBD1. The germline V gene has CDR1 MNHNY and CDR2 SVGAGI (reference sequence). The CDR3 is 14 amino acids. Losses at the gene ends were 5 bases for V and 3 bases for J; bases not matched to a gene: 2. The CDR3 sequence is CASSGQGINQPQHF. The CDR3 region has the DNA TGTGCCAGCAGTGGACAGGGGATCAATCAGCCCCAGCATTTT.

V usage is TRBV2 and J usage is TRBJ1-5, with D unclear. Trimming removed 4 bases at V and 2 bases at J, with 12 bases between. The CDR3 loop spans 15 amino acids. CDR1 and CDR2 from the germline V gene are SNHLY and FYNNEI. CDR3: CASSVGESGNQPQHF. CDR3 DNA sequence: TGTGCCAGCAGTGTCGGCGAGTCTGGCAATCAGCCCCAGCATTTT.